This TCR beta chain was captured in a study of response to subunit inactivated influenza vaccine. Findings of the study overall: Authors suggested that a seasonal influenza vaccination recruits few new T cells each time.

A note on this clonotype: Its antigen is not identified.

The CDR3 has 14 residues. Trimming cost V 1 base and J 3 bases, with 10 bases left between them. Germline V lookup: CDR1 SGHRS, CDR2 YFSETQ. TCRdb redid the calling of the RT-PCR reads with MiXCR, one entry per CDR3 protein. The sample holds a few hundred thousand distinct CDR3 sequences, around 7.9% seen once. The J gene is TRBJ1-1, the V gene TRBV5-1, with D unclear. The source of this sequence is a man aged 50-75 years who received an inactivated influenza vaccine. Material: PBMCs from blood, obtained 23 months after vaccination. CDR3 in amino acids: CASSLNPGHTEAFF. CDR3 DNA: TGCGCCAGCAGCTTGAACCCAGGCCACACTGAAGCTTTCTTT.